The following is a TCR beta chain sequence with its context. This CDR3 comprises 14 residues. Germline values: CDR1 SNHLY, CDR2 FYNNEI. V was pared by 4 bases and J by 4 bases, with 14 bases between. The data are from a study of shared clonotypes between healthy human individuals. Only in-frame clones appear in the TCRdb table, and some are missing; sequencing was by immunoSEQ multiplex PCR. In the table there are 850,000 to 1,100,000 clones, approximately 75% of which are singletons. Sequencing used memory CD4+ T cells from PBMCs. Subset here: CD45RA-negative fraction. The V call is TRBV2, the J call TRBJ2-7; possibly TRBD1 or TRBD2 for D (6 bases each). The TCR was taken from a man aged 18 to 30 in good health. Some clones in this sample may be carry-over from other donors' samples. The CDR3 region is CASSVLGGFYEQYF. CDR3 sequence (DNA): TGTGCCAGCAGTGTACTAGGGGGGTTTTACGAGCAGTACTTC.